The source of this T cell receptor (beta chain) is a study of shared clonotypes between healthy human individuals. Study-level findings and limits: Estimated richness values were generally larger in naive subsets than in memory subsets.

Concerning this clone: Its antigen is still unknown.

Sequencing was performed with immunoSEQ multiplex PCR; in TCRdb, only in-frame clones are kept and a portion is missing. The sample holds approximately 2.5 million clones, 80% to 95% seen once. Germline loops: CDR1 SGHRS, CDR2 YFSETQ. The ends were cut back, 5 bases at V and 2 bases at J, with 14 bases in the middle. The CDR3 consists of 15 residues. This TCR derives from a man aged 18-30 years in good health. Some clones in this sample may be carry-over from other donors' samples. The chain carries TRBV5-1 and TRBJ2-1; D unclear. Sequencing was done on a sample of naive CD4+ T cells from PBMCs. Sample subset: CD45RA+ positively selected. The CDR3 DNA is TGCGCCAGCAGAGAAACAGTTAGTCCCTACAATGAGCAGTTCTTC. Protein product: CASRETVSPYNEQFF.